This is a list of T cell receptor beta chains from one sample in a study of cytomegalovirus exposure and HLA in healthy donors. Data came from immunoSEQ multiplex PCR; TCRdb stores just in-frame clones and leaves some out. This table has 80,000 or so clones, roughly 76% appearing once. The sequenced sample was PBMCs. All receptors come from a male donor in good health and CMV-seropositive. Each CDR3 is given with its conserved first and last residue. D genes are given only for firm matches. The size entry is marked missing in some rows and otherwise reads once, few, many or a size class.

>NA|TRBV7-6|TRBD2|TRBJ2-1
CASSLRLAEGHEQFF
TGTGCCAGCAGCTTAAGGCTAGCGGAGGGCCATGAGCAGTTCTTC
>once|TRBV7-9|NA|TRBJ2-2
CASSLPPVTGELFF
TGTGCCAGCAGCTTACCCCCGGTAACCGGGGAGCTGTTTTTT
>NA|TRBV19|TRBD1|TRBJ1-5
CASSPQNFGFRDRANQPQHF
TGTGCCAGTAGTCCTCAAAACTTCGGTTTTCGAGACAGGGCCAATCAGCCCCAGCATTTT
>few|TRBV4-3|NA|TRBJ2-7
CASSQVDTKYRSEQYF
TGCGCCAGCAGCCAAGTGGACACCAAGTATAGGTCCGAGCAGTACTTC
>NA|TRBV27|NA|TRBJ2-2
CASSLGQGALFSTGELFF
TGTGCCAGCAGTTTAGGGCAGGGTGCTTTGTTTAGCACCGGGGAGCTGTTTTTT
>few|TRBV7-2|NA|TRBJ1-4
CASSLTGGREKLFF
TGTGCCAGCAGCTTAACTGGGGGCAGGGAAAAACTGTTTTTT
>NA|TRBV11-2|NA|TRBJ2-7
CASSGDGQGEQYF
TGTGCCAGCAGCGGCGATGGGCAGGGCGAGCAGTACTTC
>NA|TRBV7-9|NA|TRBJ2-7
CASSLSQGAYEQYF
TGTGCCAGCAGCTTATCTCAGGGCGCCTACGAGCAGTACTTC
>NA|TRBV5-1|NA|TRBJ2-7
CASSSPGHRSGEQYF
TGCGCCAGCAGCTCACCGGGACACCGGTCGGGCGAGCAGTACTTC
>NA|TRBV6-5|TRBD1|TRBJ1-2
CASLRGQGFYGYTF
TGTGCCAGCCTCCGTGGACAGGGGTTCTATGGCTACACCTTC
>NA|TRBV6-6|TRBD1|TRBJ1-5
CASIDRGNQPQHF
TGTGCCAGCATCGACAGGGGGAATCAGCCCCAGCATTTT
>NA|TRBV5-1|NA|TRBJ2-2
CASSLGQGSTGELFF
TGCGCCAGCAGCTTGGGTCAGGGGAGCACCGGGGAGCTGTTTTTT
>NA|TRBV27|NA|TRBJ1-2
CASRSSGRGYGYTF
TGTGCCAGCCGCTCCTCGGGGCGGGGCTATGGCTACACCTTC
>NA|TRBV9|TRBD2|TRBJ2-3
CASSVPRGGLAGTRDTQYF
TGTGCCAGCAGCGTACCTAGGGGGGGACTAGCGGGGACCAGGGATACGCAGTATTTT
>NA|TRBV2|NA|TRBJ1-4
CASQNRRTNEKLFF
TGTGCCAGCCAGAACAGGCGTACTAATGAAAAACTGTTTTTT
>NA|TRBV28|NA|TRBJ1-5
CASTLPRGPQHF
TGTGCCAGCACCCTCCCCCGAGGGCCCCAGCATTTT